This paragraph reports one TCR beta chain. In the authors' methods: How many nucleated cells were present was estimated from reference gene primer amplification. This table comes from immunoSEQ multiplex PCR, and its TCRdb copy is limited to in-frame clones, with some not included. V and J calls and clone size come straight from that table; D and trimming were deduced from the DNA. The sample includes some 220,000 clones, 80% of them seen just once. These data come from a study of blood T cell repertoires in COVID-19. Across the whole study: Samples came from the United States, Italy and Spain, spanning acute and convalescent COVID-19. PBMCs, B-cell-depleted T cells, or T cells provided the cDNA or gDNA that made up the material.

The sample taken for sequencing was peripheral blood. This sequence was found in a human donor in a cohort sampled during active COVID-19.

CDR3 sequence reads: CASSEKWTSGGYEQYF. The CDR3, as DNA: TGTGCCAGCAGTGAGAAGTGGACTAGCGGGGGCTACGAGCAGTACTTC. J is TRBJ2-7 and V is TRBV6-1; 13 bases agree with TRBD2. V lost 3 bases to trimming and J lost 3 bases; unmatched junction nucleotides: 5. CDR3 length: 16 amino acids. CDR1 and CDR2 from the germline V gene are MNHNS and SASEGT.